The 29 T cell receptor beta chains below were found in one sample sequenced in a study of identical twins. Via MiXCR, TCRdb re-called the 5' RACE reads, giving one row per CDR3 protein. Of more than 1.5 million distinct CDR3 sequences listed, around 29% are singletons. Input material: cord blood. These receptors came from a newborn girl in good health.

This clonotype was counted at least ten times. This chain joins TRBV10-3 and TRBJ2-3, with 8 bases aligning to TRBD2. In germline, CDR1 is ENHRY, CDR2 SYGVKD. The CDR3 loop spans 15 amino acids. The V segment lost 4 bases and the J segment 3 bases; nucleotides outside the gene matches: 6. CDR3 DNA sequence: TGTGCCATCAGTGGACTCGAGCGGGGGACAGATACGCAGTATTTT. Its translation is CAISGLERGTDTQYF.

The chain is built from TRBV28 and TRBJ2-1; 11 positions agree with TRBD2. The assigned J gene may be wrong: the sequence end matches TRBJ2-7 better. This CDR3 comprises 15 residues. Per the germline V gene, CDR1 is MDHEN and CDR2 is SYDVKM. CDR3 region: CASTLLAGGGYEQYF. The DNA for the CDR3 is TGTGCCAGCACCCTTCTAGCGGGAGGCGGTTACGAGCAGTACTTC.

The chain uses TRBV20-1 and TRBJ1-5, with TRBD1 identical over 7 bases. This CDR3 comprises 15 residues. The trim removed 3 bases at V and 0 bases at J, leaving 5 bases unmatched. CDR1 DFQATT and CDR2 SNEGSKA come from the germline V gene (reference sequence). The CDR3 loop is CSASLQGISNQPQHF. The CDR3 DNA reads TGCAGTGCTAGCCTACAGGGGATTAGCAATCAGCCCCAGCATTTT.

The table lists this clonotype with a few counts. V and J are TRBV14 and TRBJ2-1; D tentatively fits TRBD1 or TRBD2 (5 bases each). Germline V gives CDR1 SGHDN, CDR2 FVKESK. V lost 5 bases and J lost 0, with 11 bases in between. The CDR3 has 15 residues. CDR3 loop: CASSRPGASYNEQFF. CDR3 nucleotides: TGTGCCAGCAGCAGGCCCGGGGCCTCCTACAATGAGCAGTTCTTC.

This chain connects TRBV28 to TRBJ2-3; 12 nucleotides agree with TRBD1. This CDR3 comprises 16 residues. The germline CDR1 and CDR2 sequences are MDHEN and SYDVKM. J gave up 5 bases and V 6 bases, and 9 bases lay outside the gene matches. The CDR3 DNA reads TGTGCCAGCAGCTCCGGGACAGGGGGCTTCGGAGATACGCAGTATTTT. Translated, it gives CASSSGTGGFGDTQYF.

CDR3 sequence reads: CASTPGSYGYTF. The CDR3 coding sequence is TGTGCCAGCACCCCGGGGTCATATGGCTACACCTTC. J is TRBJ1-2 and V is TRBV6-6; D gene unclear. V gave up 7 bases and J gave up 5 bases, with 11 bases separating them. The germline V gene has CDR1 MNHNY and CDR2 SVGAGI (reference sequence). The CDR3 consists of 12 residues.

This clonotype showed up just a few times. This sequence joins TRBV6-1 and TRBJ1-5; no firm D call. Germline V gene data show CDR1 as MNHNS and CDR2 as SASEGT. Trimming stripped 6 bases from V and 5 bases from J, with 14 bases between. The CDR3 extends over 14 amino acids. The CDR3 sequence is CASSADGRDQPQHF. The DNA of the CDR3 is TGTGCCAGCAGCGCAGACGGGAGAGATCAGCCCCAGCATTTT.

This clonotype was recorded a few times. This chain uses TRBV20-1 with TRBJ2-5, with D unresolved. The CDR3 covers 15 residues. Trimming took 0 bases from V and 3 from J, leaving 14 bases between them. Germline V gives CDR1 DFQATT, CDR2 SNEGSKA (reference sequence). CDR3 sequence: CSARDRPSTKETQYF. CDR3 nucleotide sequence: TGCAGTGCTAGAGATCGCCCCTCCACAAAAGAGACCCAGTACTTC.

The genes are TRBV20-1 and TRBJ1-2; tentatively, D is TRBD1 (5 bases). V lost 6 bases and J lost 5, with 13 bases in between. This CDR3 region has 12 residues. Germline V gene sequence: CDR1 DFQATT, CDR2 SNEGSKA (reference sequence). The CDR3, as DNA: TGCAGTGCCCCGGGACGGCTTTATGGCTACACCTTC. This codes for CSAPGRLYGYTF.

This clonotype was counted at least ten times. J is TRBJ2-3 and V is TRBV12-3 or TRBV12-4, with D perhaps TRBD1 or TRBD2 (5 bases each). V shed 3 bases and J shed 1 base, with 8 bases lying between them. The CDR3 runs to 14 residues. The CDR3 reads CASSFTGRTDTQYF. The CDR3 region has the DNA TGTGCCAGCAGTTTCACGGGGCGCACAGATACGCAGTATTTT.

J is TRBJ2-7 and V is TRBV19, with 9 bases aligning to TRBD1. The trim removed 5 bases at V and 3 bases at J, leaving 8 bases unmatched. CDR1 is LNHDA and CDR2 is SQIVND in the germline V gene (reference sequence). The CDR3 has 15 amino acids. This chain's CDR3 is CASSAAGTGRYEQYF. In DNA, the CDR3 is TGTGCCAGTAGTGCCGCCGGGACAGGGCGCTACGAGCAGTACTTC.

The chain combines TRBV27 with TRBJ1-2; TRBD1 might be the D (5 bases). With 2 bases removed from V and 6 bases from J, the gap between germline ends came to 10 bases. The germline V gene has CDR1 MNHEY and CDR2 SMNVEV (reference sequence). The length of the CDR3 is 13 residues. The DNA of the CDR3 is TGTGCCAGCAGTTTAATGAGGGACCATGGCTACACCTTC. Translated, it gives CASSLMRDHGYTF.

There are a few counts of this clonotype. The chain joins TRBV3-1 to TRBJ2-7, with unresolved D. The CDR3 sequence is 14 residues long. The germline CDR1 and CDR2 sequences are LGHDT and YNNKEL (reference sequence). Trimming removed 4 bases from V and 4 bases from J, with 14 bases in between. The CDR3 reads CASSPGGSRYEQYF. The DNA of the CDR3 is TGTGCCAGCAGCCCCGGCGGCAGCCGATACGAGCAGTACTTC.

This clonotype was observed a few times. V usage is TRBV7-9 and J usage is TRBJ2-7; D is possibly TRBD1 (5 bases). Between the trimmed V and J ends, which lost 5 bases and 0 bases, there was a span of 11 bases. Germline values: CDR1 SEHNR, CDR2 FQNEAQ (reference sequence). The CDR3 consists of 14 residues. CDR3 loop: CASSQDTSSYEQYF. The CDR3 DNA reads TGTGCCAGCAGCCAGGACACCAGCTCCTACGAGCAGTACTTC.

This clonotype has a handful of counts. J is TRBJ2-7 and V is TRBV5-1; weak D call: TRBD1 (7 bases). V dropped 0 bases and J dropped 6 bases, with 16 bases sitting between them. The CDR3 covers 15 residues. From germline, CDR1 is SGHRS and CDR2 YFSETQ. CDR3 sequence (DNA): TGCGCCAGCAGCTTGGAATCAAACAGGGGAGGCGAGCAGTACTTC. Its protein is CASSLESNRGGEQYF.

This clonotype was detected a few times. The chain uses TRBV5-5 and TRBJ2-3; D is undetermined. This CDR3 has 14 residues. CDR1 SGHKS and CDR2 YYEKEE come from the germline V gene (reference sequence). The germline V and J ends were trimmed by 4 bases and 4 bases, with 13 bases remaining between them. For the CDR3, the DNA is TGTGCCAGCAGCCCGGACCCCCTTCCAGATACGCAGTATTTT. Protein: CASSPDPLPDTQYF. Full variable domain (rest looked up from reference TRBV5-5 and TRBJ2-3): DAGVTQSPTHLIKTRGQQVTLRCSPISGHKSVSWYQQVLGQGPQFIFQYYEKEERGRGNFPDRFSARQFPNYSSELNVNALLLGDSALYLCASSPDPLPDTQYFGPGTRLTVL.

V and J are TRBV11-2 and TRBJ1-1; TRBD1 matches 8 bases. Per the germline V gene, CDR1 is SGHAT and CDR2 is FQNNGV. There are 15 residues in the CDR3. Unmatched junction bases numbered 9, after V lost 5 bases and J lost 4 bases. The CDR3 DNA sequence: TGTGCCAGCAGCCCGTGGACAGGGATGGGCACTGAAGCTTTCTTT. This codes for CASSPWTGMGTEAFF.

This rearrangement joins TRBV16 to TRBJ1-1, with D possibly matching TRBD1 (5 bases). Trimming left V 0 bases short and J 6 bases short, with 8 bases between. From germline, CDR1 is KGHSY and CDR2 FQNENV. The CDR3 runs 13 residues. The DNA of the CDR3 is TGTGCCAGCAGCCAATCGGGGGAGGCTGAAGCTTTCTTT. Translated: CASSQSGEAEAFF.

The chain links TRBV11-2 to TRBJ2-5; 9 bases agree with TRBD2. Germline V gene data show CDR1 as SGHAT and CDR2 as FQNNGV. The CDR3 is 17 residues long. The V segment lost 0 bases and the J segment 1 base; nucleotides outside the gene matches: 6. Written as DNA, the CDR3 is TGTGCCAGCAGCTTAGATCGGACTAGCGCCGCCCAAGAGACCCAGTACTTC. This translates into CASSLDRTSAAQETQYF.

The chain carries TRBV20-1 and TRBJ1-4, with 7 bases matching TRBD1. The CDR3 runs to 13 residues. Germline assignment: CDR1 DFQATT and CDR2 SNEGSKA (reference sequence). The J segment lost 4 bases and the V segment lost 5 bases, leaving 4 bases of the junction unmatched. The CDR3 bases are TGCAGTGCTCTCCCAGGGGGTAATGAAAAACTGTTTTTT. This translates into CSALPGGNEKLFF.

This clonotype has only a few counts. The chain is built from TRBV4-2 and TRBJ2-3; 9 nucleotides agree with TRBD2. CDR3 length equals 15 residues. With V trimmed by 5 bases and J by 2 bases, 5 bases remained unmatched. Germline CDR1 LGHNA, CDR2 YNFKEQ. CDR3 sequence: CASSKTSGNTDTQYF. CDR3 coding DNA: TGTGCCAGCAGCAAGACTAGCGGAAACACAGATACGCAGTATTTT.

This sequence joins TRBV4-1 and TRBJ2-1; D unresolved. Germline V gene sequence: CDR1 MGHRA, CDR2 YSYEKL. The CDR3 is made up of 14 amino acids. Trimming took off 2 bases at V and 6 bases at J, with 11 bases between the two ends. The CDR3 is CASSQRPWVNEQFF. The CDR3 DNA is TGCGCCAGCAGCCAAAGGCCCTGGGTCAATGAGCAGTTCTTC.

For the CDR3, the DNA is TGCAGTGCTGGGAATCAAGCGATGGAGGAAAAACTGTTTTTT. It encodes CSAGNQAMEEKLFF. The chain links TRBV20-1 to TRBJ1-4; D gene unclear. Germline CDR1 and CDR2: DFQATT and SNEGSKA (reference sequence). This CDR3 comprises 14 residues. The germline V and J ends were trimmed by 5 bases and 8 bases, with 18 bases remaining between them.

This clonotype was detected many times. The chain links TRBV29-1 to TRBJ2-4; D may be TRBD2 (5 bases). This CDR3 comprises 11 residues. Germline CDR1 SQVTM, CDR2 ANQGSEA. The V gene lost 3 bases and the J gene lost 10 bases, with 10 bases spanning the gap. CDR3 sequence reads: CSVDFRTIQYF. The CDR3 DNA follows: TGCAGCGTTGACTTCCGGACTATTCAGTACTTC. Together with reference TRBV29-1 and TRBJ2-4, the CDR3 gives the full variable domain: SAVISQKPSRDICQRGTSLTIQCQVDSQVTMMFWYRQQPGQSLTLIATANQGSEATYESGFVIDKFPISRPNLTFSTLTVSNMSPEDSSIYLCSVDFRTIQYFGAGTRLSVL.

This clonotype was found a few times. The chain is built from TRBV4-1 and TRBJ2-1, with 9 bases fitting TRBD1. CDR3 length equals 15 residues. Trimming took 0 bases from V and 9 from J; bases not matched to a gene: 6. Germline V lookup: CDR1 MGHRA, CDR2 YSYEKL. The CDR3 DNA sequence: TGCGCCAGCAGCCAAGAATGGGGACAGGGAAGTGAGCAGTTCTTC. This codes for CASSQEWGQGSEQFF.

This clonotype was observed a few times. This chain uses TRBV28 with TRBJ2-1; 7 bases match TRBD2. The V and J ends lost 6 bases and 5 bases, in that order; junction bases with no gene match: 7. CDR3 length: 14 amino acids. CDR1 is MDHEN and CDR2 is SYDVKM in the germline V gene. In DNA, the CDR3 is TGTGCCAGCAGAGGGAGGGCGCAAAACAATGAGCAGTTCTTC. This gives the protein CASRGRAQNNEQFF.

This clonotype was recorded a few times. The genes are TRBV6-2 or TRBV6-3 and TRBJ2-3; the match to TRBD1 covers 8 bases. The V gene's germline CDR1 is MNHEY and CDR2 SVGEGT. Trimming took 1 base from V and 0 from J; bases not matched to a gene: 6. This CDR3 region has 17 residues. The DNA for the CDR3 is TGTGCCAGCAGTTACTGGGGCAGGGGGCGAAGCACAGATACGCAGTATTTT. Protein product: CASSYWGRGRSTDTQYF.

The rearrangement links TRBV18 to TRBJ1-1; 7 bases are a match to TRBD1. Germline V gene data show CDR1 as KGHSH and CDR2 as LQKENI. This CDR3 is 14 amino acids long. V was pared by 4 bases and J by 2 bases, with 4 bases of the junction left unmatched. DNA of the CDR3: TGTGCCAGCTCACGGGACAGCATTAACACTGAAGCTTTCTTT. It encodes CASSRDSINTEAFF.

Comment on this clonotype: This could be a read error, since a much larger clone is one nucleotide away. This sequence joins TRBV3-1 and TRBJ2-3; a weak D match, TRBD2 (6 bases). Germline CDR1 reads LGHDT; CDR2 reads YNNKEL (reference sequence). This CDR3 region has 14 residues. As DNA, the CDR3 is TGTGCCAACAGCCTCCGAGGAGGGGAAGATACGCAGTATTTT. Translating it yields CANSLRGGEDTQYF.